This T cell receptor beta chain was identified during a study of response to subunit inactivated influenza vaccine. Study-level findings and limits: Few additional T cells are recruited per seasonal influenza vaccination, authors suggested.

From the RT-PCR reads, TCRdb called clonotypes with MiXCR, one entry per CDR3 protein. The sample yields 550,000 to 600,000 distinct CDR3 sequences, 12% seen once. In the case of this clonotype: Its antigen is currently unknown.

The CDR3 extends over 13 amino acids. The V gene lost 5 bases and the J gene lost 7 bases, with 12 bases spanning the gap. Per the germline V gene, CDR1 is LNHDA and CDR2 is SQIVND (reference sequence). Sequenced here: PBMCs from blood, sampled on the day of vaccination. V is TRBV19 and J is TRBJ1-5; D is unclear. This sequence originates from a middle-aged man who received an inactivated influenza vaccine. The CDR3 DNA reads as TGTGCCAGTAGTTTGGGATTCAACCAGCCCCAGCATTTT. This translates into CASSLGFNQPQHF.